This T cell receptor (beta chain) was found in a study of identifying expanded T cells in peripheral blood. To note about this clone: The antigen remains unidentified.

Germline values: CDR1 SGHNT, CDR2 YYREEE (reference sequence). V lost 3 bases and J lost 1, with 13 bases in between. The CDR3 length is 15 residues. Study findings and constraints: Over two and four weeks, about 17 and 20 clones changed, versus 1.2 between replicates. Roughly two-week clone count variance significantly increased as total template count grew.

No infections or other immune events were documented during collection. Repertoires were generated with immunoSEQ multiplex PCR, while TCRdb's copy carries only in-frame clones and drops some. The sample consists of tens of thousands of clones, approximately 89% of them appearing once. The clonotype originates from a person aged 18 to 75 in good health. The sample taken for sequencing was blood. The chain combines TRBV5-4 with TRBJ2-5; tentative D call: TRBD2 (5 bases). CDR3 in amino acids: CASSSQRTVQETQYF. The CDR3 DNA sequence: TGTGCCAGCAGCTCACAGCGGACCGTCCAAGAGACCCAGTACTTC.